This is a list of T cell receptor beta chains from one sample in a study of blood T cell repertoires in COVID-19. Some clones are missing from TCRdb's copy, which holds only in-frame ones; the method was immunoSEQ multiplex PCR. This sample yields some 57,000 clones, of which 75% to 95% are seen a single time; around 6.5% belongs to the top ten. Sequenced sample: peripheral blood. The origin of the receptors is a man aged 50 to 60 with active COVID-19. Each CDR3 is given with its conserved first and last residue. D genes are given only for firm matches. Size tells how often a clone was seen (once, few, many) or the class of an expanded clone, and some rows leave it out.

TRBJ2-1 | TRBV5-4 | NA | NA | TGTGCCAGCAGTCGGGGTGGGTTTGGGAAGTACAATGAGCAGTTCTTC | CASSRGGFGKYNEQFF
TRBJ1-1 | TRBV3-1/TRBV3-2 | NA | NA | TGTGCCAGCAGCCAACACCCTTCGGGAGCTTTCTTT | CASSQHPSGAFF
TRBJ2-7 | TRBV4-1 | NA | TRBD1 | TGCGCCAGCAGCCGACCTCGAGGGACAGCATTTGCCGAGCAGTACTTC | CASSRPRGTAFAEQYF
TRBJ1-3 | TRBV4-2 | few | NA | TGTGCCAGCAGCCAAGACAGCCTAGGCTCTGGAAACACCATATATTTT | CASSQDSLGSGNTIYF
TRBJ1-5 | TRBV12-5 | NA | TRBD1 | TGTGCTAGTAGCAGACAGGGCCTCGGTCAGCCCCAGCATTTT | CASSRQGLGQPQHF
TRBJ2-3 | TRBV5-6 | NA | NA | TGTGCCAGCAGCCGACCGCGGGACCTGGGAGGTGTTACGCAGTATTTT | CASSRPRDLGGVTQYF
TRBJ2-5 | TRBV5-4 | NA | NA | TGTGCCAGCAGCTTGACAGGGATTGGAAAGACCCAGTACTTC | CASSLTGIGKTQYF
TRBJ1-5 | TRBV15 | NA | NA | TGTGCCACCAGCTCCCAGGTTAAACAGCCCCAGCATTTT | CATSSQVKQPQHF
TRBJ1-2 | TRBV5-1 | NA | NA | TGCGCCAGCAGCTTGGCAGGGACTTATGGCTACACCTTC | CASSLAGTYGYTF
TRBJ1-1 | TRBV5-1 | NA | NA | TGCGCCAGCAGCTTGGTGACGGGAGGGTATGGCACTGAAGCTTTCTTT | CASSLVTGGYGTEAFF
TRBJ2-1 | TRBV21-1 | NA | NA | TGTGCCAGCAGCAAGCGGGGGGATGAGCAGTTCTTC | CASSKRGDEQFF
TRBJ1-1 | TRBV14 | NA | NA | TGTGCCAGCAGCCAGTATATTGGGCAGGTGAACACTGAAGCTTTCTTT | CASSQYIGQVNTEAFF
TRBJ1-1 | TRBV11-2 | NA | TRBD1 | TGTGCCAGCAGCTTACATAAGGGGGCTGGGACTGAAGCTTTCTTT | CASSLHKGAGTEAFF
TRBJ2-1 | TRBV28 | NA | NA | TGTGCCAGCAGTTCAGACAGATTCTCCTACAATGAGCAGTTCTTC | CASSSDRFSYNEQFF
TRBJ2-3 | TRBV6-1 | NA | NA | TGTGCCAGCAGTGAGGGACTTAACTATGATACGCAGTATTTT | CASSEGLNYDTQYF
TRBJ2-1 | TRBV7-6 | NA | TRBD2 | TGTGCCAGCAGCTTGAACCGGGGCGGGAGTAGGGATGAGCAGTTCTTC | CASSLNRGGSRDEQFF
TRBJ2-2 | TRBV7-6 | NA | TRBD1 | TGTGCCAGCAGCTCACAGGGGGTCGGGGAGCTGTTTTTT | CASSSQGVGELFF
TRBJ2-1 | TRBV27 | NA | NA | TGTGCCAGCAGTTCCCCCGCGGCGGGGAGGTGGGATGAGCAGTTCTTC | CASSSPAAGRWDEQFF
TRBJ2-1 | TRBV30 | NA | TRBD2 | TGTGGATGCAACCTAGCGGGAGTTGGAGAGCAGTTCTTC | CGCNLAGVGEQFF
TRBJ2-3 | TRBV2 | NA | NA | TGTGCCAGCAGTCGGGACACCTTGGGGGATACGCAGTATTTT | CASSRDTLGDTQYF
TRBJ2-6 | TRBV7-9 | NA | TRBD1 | TGTGCCAGCAGCTTAGGAACAGGGGCTCGCGGGGCCAACGTCCTGACTTTC | CASSLGTGARGANVLTF
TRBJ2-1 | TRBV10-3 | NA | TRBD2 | TGTGCCATCACCCTATCCGGGACTAGCGGGCCAAGCTCCTACAATGAGCAGTTCTTC | CAITLSGTSGPSSYNEQFF
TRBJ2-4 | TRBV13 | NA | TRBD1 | TGTGCCAGCAGCACCCGGGACAGGGGTAACATTCAGTACTTC | CASSTRDRGNIQYF
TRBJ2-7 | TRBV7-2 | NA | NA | TGTGCCAGCAGCTTAGTGAGGAACGAGCAGTACTTC | CASSLVRNEQYF
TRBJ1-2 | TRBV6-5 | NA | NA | TGTGCCAGCAGTTACGGGGCGGCTAACTATGGCTACACCTTC | CASSYGAANYGYTF
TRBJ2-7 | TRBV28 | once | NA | TGTGCCAGCAGACTCCCCGGCGCAGCGGATCCCTACGAGCAGTACTTC | CASRLPGAADPYEQYF
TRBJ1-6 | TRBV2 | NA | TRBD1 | TGTGCCAGCAGTACGAGGACAGGGGGCAATTCACCCCTCCACTTT | CASSTRTGGNSPLHF
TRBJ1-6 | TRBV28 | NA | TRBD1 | TGTGCCAGCAGAACCGGGACAGGCCTTAGAGGAAATTCACCCCTCCACTTT | CASRTGTGLRGNSPLHF
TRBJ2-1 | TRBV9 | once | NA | TGTGCCAGCAGCGGCTATAGCTCCTACAATGAGCAGTTCTTC | CASSGYSSYNEQFF
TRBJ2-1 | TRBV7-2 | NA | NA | TGTGCCAGCAGCTTAATCTCGGGGGGCGTCTACAATGAGCAGTTCTTC | CASSLISGGVYNEQFF
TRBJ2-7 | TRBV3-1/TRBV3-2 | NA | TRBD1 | TGTGCCAGCAGCCCCGGGACAGGGAGGTACGAGCAGTACTTC | CASSPGTGRYEQYF
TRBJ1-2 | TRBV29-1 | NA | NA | TGCAGCGCCGCACAGGGAACGTTCGATGGCTACACCTTC | CSAAQGTFDGYTF
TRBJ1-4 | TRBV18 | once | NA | TGTGCCAGCTCATCGGACACCCTTGTGGAAAAACTGTTTTTT | CASSSDTLVEKLFF
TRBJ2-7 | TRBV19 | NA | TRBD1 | TGTGCCAGTAGTGAACCGGGACAGCCCTTTTACGAGCAGTACTTC | CASSEPGQPFYEQYF
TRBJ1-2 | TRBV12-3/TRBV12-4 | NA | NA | TGTGCCAGCAGGACCCCCACGGGTGGCTACACCTTC | CASRTPTGGYTF
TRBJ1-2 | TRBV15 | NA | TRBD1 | TGTGCCACCAGCACGGGACAGGGGCTTGGCTACACCTTC | CATSTGQGLGYTF
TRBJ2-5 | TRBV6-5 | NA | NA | TGTTCCCTCAGCAGGGTTTACTGTGAGACCCAGTACTTC | CSLSRVYCETQYF
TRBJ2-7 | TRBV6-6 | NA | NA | TGTGCCAGCAGATCCCCAGGGGACGGCGAGCAGTACTTC | CASRSPGDGEQYF
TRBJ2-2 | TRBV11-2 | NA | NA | TGTGCCAGCAGCTTAGGGGGGCTAAACACCGGGGAGCTGTTTTTT | CASSLGGLNTGELFF
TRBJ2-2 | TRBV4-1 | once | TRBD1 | TGCGCCAGCAGACCCGGACAGGGGGCTGGCGGGGAGCTGTTTTTT | CASRPGQGAGGELFF
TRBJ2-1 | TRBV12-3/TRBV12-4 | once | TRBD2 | TGTGCCAGCTCGCGGGGGGTGTGGGAGCAGTTCTTC | CASSRGVWEQFF
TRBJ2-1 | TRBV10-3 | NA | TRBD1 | TGTGCCATCGGATCATTGACAGGGTATTCGGGCAATGAGCAGTTCTTC | CAIGSLTGYSGNEQFF
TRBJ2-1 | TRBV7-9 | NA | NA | TGTGCCAGCAGCCCCCTTCGGAGAGATGAGCAGTTCTTC | CASSPLRRDEQFF
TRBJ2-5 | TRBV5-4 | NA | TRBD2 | TGTGCCAGCAGCTTGGGTGGGTTAGCGGGGGTTCAAGAGACCCAGTACTTC | CASSLGGLAGVQETQYF
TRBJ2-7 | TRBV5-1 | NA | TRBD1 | TGCGCCAGCAGCCTGGGACAGGGTCGGTACGAGCAGTACTTC | CASSLGQGRYEQYF
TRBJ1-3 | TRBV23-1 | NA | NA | TGCGCCAGCAGTCACCCCGTTTCAAACACCATATATTTT | CASSHPVSNTIYF
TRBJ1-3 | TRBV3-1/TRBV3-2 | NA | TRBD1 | TGTGCCAGCACTCCGAACAGGGGTGGAAACACCATATATTTT | CASTPNRGGNTIYF
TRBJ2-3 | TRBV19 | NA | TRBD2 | TGTGCCAGTAGTATAGCACTACTAGCGCATAGCACAGATACGCAGTATTTT | CASSIALLAHSTDTQYF